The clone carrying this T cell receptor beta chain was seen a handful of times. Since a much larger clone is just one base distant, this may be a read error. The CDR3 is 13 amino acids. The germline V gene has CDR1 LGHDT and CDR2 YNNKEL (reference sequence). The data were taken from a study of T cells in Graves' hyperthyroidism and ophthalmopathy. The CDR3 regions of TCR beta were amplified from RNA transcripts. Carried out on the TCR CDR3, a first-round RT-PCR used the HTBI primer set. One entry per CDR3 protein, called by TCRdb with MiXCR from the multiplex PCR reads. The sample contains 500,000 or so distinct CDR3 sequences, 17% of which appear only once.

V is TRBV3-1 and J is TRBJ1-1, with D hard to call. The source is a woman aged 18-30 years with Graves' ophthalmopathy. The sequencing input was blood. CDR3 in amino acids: CASIQVENTEAFF. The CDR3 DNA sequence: TGTGCCAGCATCCAAGTAGAGAACACTGAAGCTTTCTTT.